A selection of T cell receptor beta chains follows, all from one sample in a study of blood T cell repertoires in COVID-19. Profiling relied on immunoSEQ multiplex PCR, and the TCRdb table lists in-frame clones only, not all of them. The sample consists of about 150,000 clones, roughly 88% of them appearing once. The sequencing input was peripheral blood. Receptor source: a woman aged 45-65 years with acute or convalescent COVID-19. Each CDR3 is given with its conserved first and last residue. Fields, in order: clone size, J gene, D gene, V gene, CDR3 DNA, CDR3 protein. A D gene is named only where the DNA matches it firmly. Clone size appears in some rows only: once, few, many, or a class for an expanded clone.

NA | TRBJ2-7 | NA | TRBV6-5 | TGTGCCAGCAGTTACTCCGTTGCCTCGGTCTACGAGCAGTACTTC | CASSYSVASVYEQYF
NA | TRBJ1-1 | NA | TRBV18 | TGTGCCAGCTCACCTCCAGGGAGGGGTGAAGCTTTCTTT | CASSPPGRGEAFF
NA | TRBJ2-7 | TRBD1 | TRBV11-2 | TGTGCCAGCAGCTTAGAGGGGGGACAGGGGTTCGGGTCCTACGAGCAGTACTTC | CASSLEGGQGFGSYEQYF
NA | TRBJ2-1 | TRBD2 | TRBV27 | TGTGCCAGCAGTCTAAAGGGACTAGCGGGCTACAATGAGCAGTTCTTC | CASSLKGLAGYNEQFF
NA | TRBJ1-2 | NA | TRBV4-3 | TGCGCCAGCAGCCAAGAACTCATGGAGGGAGGCTACACCTTC | CASSQELMEGGYTF
NA | TRBJ2-3 | NA | TRBV6-5 | TGTGCCAGCAGTTCTCCAGGAAGCACAGATACGCAGTATTTT | CASSSPGSTDTQYF
NA | TRBJ2-7 | NA | TRBV2 | TGTGCCAGCAGTGAAGCTGGGGAGGAGTACTTC | CASSEAGEEYF
NA | TRBJ1-5 | NA | TRBV5-6 | TGTGCCAGCAGCCTGAATACAGGGATGCGACAGCCCCAGCATTTT | CASSLNTGMRQPQHF
NA | TRBJ1-5 | NA | TRBV4-1 | TGCGCCAGCAGTGGAGTGGCCGTCAATAATCAGCCCCAGCATTTT | CASSGVAVNNQPQHF
NA | TRBJ1-3 | TRBD1 | TRBV9 | TGTGCCAGCAGCGGACAGGGCTTCACTGGAAACACCATATATTTT | CASSGQGFTGNTIYF
NA | TRBJ1-1 | TRBD1 | TRBV19 | TGTGCCAGTAGTACCCAGGGGGCGCGCACTGAAGCTTTCTTT | CASSTQGARTEAFF
few | TRBJ1-1 | NA | TRBV24-1 | TGTGCCACCAGTGAGGGGGGGAGGACTGAAGCTTTCTTT | CATSEGGRTEAFF
NA | TRBJ1-2 | TRBD1 | TRBV5-1 | TGCGCCAGCAGGTCTCACTACGGGACAGCAGTTGATGGCTACACCTTC | CASRSHYGTAVDGYTF
NA | TRBJ1-3 | NA | TRBV6-5 | TGTGCCAGCAGGGAGAGCTCTGGAAACACCATATATTTT | CASRESSGNTIYF
once | TRBJ2-7 | NA | TRBV2 | TGTGCCAGCAGTGTCCAGGCGAGCTCCTACGAGCAGTACTTC | CASSVQASSYEQYF
NA | TRBJ1-5 | NA | TRBV5-5 | TGTGCCAGCAGCTTGGTGGATGTCGGGCAGCCCCAGCATTTT | CASSLVDVGQPQHF
NA | TRBJ1-4 | TRBD1 | TRBV30 | TGTGCCTGGAGTAGAGACAGGGTTGGAAAACTGTTTTTT | CAWSRDRVGKLFF
NA | TRBJ1-4 | NA | TRBV11-2 | TGTGCCAGCAGCTTATCAACAGGAACGCTGTCTAGGAAACTGTTTTTT | CASSLSTGTLSRKLFF
NA | TRBJ1-1 | TRBD1 | TRBV12-3/TRBV12-4 | TGTGCCAGCAGTGGACAGGGTCTGGCTGAAGCTTTCTTT | CASSGQGLAEAFF
NA | TRBJ1-6 | TRBD1 | TRBV6-1 | TGTGCCAGCAGTGAAGCGCAGGGGGCTGGCTCACCCCTCCACTTT | CASSEAQGAGSPLHF
NA | TRBJ2-2 | NA | TRBV6-1 | TGTGCCAGCAGTGAAAGGCAGGGCAACACCGGGGAGCTGTTTTTT | CASSERQGNTGELFF
few | TRBJ2-3 | NA | TRBV4-2 | TGTGCCAGCAGCCAAGATCACAGGGTGACAGCAGATACGCAGTATTTT | CASSQDHRVTADTQYF
NA | TRBJ2-4 | TRBD2 | TRBV28 | TGTGCCAGCAGTTCCTCGGAGCGGGGGGGAAACATTCAGTACTTC | CASSSSERGGNIQYF
once | TRBJ1-1 | NA | TRBV20-1 | TGCAGTGTGGGTAGCGGCACTGAAGCTTTCTTT | CSVGSGTEAFF
NA | TRBJ2-3 | NA | TRBV29-1 | TGCAGCGTTGAAGGTCAGTGGGGGCCCACAGATACGCAGTATTTT | CSVEGQWGPTDTQYF
NA | TRBJ1-4 | NA | TRBV7-2 | TGTGCCAGCAGCCAGGGGAGGGCCCGGGAAAAACTGTTTTTT | CASSQGRAREKLFF
NA | TRBJ1-5 | NA | TRBV29-1 | TGCAGCGTTGAGGCTCACAATCAGCCCCAGCATTTT | CSVEAHNQPQHF
NA | TRBJ2-1 | NA | TRBV27 | TGTGCCAGCCGTCCCAAGGACAGCTCCTACAATGAGCAGTTCTTC | CASRPKDSSYNEQFF
few | TRBJ2-2 | NA | TRBV19 | TGTGCCAGTACGCCACTAGCCGATCCGAACACCGGGGAGCTGTTTTTT | CASTPLADPNTGELFF
NA | TRBJ1-2 | NA | TRBV15 | TGTGCCACCAGCAGAAATAAGACAGGACTTATCTATGGCTACACCTTC | CATSRNKTGLIYGYTF
NA | TRBJ1-2 | TRBD1 | TRBV7-2 | TGTGCCAGCAGCTCTCGACAGGGGGGTGGCTACACCTTC | CASSSRQGGGYTF
once | TRBJ1-5 | NA | TRBV19 | TGTGCCAGTAGTGAGGAGGAAAAGGTGCGACGGCAGCCCCAGCATTTT | CASSEEEKVRRQPQHF
NA | TRBJ2-7 | TRBD2 | TRBV12-3/TRBV12-4 | TGTGCCAGCCGCGGGGCGGGAGCATACGAGCAGTACTTC | CASRGAGAYEQYF
NA | TRBJ2-1 | TRBD1 | TRBV7-3 | TGTGCCAGCAGCTTAGGACAGGGCTCCTACAATGAGCAGTTCTTC | CASSLGQGSYNEQFF
NA | TRBJ1-6 | TRBD1 | TRBV19 | TGTGGCTCGCGACAGGGCACCTATAATTCACCCCTCCACTTT | CGSRQGTYNSPLHF
NA | TRBJ2-3 | NA | TRBV6-2/TRBV6-3 | TGTGCCAGCAGTTTCAGGACTTCAGATACGCAGTATTTT | CASSFRTSDTQYF
NA | TRBJ2-1 | TRBD2 | TRBV27 | TGTGCCAGCAGTGAGCGGGAGGGTAGGAATGAGCAGTTCTTC | CASSEREGRNEQFF
NA | TRBJ1-1 | NA | TRBV7-2 | TGTGCCAGCAGCCCCGCCGGACTCCCCTATGAAGCTTTCTTT | CASSPAGLPYEAFF
NA | TRBJ1-5 | TRBD1 | TRBV6-2/TRBV6-3 | TGTGCCAGCAGTGGGGGGACAGTTAGCAATCAGCCCCAGCATTTT | CASSGGTVSNQPQHF
NA | TRBJ1-1 | NA | TRBV15 | TGTGCCACCAGCAGAGATGTGAGGGCGGCAAACACTGAAGCTTTCTTT | CATSRDVRAANTEAFF
few | TRBJ1-3 | TRBD1 | TRBV2 | TGTGCCAGCAGTACAGGACAGGGGCACGGAAACACCATATATTTT | CASSTGQGHGNTIYF
NA | TRBJ2-5 | NA | TRBV12-5 | TGTGCTAGTGGTGGCGGGGAGACCCAGTACTTC | CASGGGETQYF
NA | TRBJ2-1 | TRBD1 | TRBV7-2 | TGTGCCAGCAGCCTCGGACAGGGAGGCTACAATGAGCAGTTCTTC | CASSLGQGGYNEQFF
NA | TRBJ1-4 | TRBD1 | TRBV28 | TGTGCCAGCAGACTCCCGGGGACAGGGAATGAAAAACTGTTTTTT | CASRLPGTGNEKLFF
NA | TRBJ2-5 | TRBD2 | TRBV24-1 | TGTGCCACCAGTGATGCGGGGGGCCGGGAGACCCAGTACTTC | CATSDAGGRETQYF
NA | TRBJ2-7 | NA | TRBV7-2 | TGTGCCAGCAGCTTAGGTCCGGGAAACTACGAGCAGTACTTC | CASSLGPGNYEQYF
few | TRBJ1-2 | TRBD1 | TRBV15 | TGTGCCACCAGCCGCCGAACCACAGGGGATGGCTACACCTTC | CATSRRTTGDGYTF
NA | TRBJ1-1 | TRBD1 | TRBV2 | TGTGCCAGCAGTGAAGGCCGGAGACAGGGGGTTTTAGATTACACTGAAGCTTTCTTT | CASSEGRRQGVLDYTEAFF
NA | TRBJ2-3 | TRBD1 | TRBV29-1 | TGCAGCGTTGTGTTGTCAGGGGGTGTCACAGATACGCAGTATTTT | CSVVLSGGVTDTQYF
once | TRBJ2-7 | TRBD1 | TRBV6-5 | TGTGCCAGCACTCCGGGACAGTCCTACGAGCAGTACTTC | CASTPGQSYEQYF
NA | TRBJ2-1 | NA | TRBV28 | TGTGCCAGCACCTCGGGAGCCCTCTACAATGAGCAGTTCTTC | CASTSGALYNEQFF
NA | TRBJ1-4 | NA | TRBV3-1/TRBV3-2 | TGTGCCAGCAGCCAAGTTGCAGGGTCAAAACTGTTTTTT | CASSQVAGSKLFF
NA | TRBJ1-1 | TRBD1 | TRBV6-5 | TGTGCCAGCAGCCGATCATCAGGGGGCACTGAAGCTTTCTTT | CASSRSSGGTEAFF
NA | TRBJ1-5 | NA | TRBV7-2 | TGTGCCAGCAGCTTAATCACAGGGTCCTTTAGCAATCAGCCCCAGCATTTT | CASSLITGSFSNQPQHF
NA | TRBJ1-2 | TRBD1 | TRBV5-1 | TGCGCCAGCAGCTTGGACCCCGGGACAGGCAACTATGGCTACACCTTC | CASSLDPGTGNYGYTF
NA | TRBJ1-6 | TRBD1 | TRBV5-4 | TGTGCCAGCAGCTTCGGACAGGGTCATAATTCACCCCTCCACTTT | CASSFGQGHNSPLHF
NA | TRBJ2-5 | NA | TRBV7-9 | TGTGCCAGCAGCGTTGGGCGGGGGACCCAGTACTTC | CASSVGRGTQYF
once | TRBJ1-2 | NA | TRBV7-2 | TGTGCCAGCAGCCCAGGGGAGGGGGAGGTTGGCTACACCTTC | CASSPGEGEVGYTF
NA | TRBJ1-2 | TRBD1 | TRBV5-8 | TGTGCCAGCAGCTTGTTGCGGACAGGGGGCAACTATGGCTACACCTTC | CASSLLRTGGNYGYTF
NA | TRBJ2-7 | TRBD1 | TRBV28 | TGTGCCAGCAGTTTCCGGACAGGGGGTCTCTACGAGCAGTACTTC | CASSFRTGGLYEQYF